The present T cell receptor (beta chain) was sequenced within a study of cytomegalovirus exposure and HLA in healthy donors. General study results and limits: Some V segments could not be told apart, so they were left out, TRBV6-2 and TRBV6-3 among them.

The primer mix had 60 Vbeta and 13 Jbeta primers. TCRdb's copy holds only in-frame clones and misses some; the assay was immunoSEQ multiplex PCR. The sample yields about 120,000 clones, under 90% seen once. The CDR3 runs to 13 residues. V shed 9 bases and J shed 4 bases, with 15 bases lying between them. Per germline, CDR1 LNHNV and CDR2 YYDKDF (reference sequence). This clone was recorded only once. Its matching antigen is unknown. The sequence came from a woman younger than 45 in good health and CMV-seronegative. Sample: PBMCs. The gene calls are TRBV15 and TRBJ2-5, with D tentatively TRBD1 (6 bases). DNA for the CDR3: TGTGCCACATCCACAGGGCTCCGAGAGACCCAGTACTTC. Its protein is CATSTGLRETQYF.